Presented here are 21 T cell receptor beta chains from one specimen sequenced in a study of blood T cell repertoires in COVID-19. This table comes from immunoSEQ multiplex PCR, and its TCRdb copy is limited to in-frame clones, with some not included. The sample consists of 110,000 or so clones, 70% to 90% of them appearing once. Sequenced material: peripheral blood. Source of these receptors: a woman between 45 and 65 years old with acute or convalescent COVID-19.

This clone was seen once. The CDR3: CASSPGLAGVDEQYF. CDR3 nucleotides: TGTGCCAGCAGCCCAGGACTAGCGGGAGTAGACGAGCAGTACTTC. The rearrangement uses TRBV14 and TRBJ2-7; TRBD2 agrees at 13 bases. Germline V CDR1 and CDR2: SGHDN, FVKESK. This CDR3 spans 15 amino acids. Trimming took 4 bases from V and 5 from J; bases not matched to a gene: 5.

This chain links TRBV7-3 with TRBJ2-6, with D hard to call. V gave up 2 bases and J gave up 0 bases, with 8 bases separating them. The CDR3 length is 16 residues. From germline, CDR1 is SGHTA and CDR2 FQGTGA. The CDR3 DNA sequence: TGTGCCAGCAGCTTATCGCGCGTCTCTGGGGCCAACGTCCTGACTTTC. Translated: CASSLSRVSGANVLTF.

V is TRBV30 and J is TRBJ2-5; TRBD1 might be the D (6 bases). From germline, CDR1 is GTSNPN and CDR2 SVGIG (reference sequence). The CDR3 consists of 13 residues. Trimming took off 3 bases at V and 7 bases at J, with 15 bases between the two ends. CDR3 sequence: CAWRGGPGGTQYF. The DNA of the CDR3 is TGTGCCTGGAGAGGGGGTCCTGGGGGGACCCAGTACTTC.

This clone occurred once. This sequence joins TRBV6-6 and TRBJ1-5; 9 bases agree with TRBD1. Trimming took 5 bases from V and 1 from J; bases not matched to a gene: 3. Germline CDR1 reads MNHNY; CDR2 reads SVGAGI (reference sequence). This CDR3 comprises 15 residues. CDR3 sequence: CASSKQGASNQPQHF. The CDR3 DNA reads TGTGCCAGCAGTAAACAGGGGGCGAGCAATCAGCCCCAGCATTTT.

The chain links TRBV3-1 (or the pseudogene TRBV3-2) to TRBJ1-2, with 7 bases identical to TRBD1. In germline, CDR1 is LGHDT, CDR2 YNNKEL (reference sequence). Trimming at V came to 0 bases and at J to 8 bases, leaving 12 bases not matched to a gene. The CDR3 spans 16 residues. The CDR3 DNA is TGTGCCAGCAGCCAAGATCTTGGGGCAGGGGGTAAGGGCTACACCTTC. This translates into CASSQDLGAGGKGYTF.

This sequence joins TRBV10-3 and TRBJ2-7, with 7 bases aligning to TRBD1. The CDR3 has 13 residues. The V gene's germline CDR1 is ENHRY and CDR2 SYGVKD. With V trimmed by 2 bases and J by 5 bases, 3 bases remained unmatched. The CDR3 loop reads CAISEKDRDEQYF. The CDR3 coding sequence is TGTGCCATCAGTGAGAAAGACAGGGACGAGCAGTACTTC.

CDR3 sequence (DNA): TGTGCCAGCAGTTTAAGACAGGGTGGGGATACGCAGTATTTT. Protein: CASSLRQGGDTQYF. The genes are TRBV28 and TRBJ2-3; 7 positions match TRBD1. The germline V gene encodes CDR1 MDHEN and CDR2 SYDVKM. This CDR3 contains 14 residues. The V and J ends lost 2 bases and 6 bases, in that order; junction bases with no gene match: 5.

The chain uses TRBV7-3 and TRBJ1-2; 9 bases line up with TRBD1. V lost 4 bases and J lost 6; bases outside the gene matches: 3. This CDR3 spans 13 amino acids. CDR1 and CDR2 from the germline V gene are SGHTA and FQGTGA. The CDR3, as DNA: TGTGCCAGCAGCTCAGGGACAGGGAATGGCTACACCTTC. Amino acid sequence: CASSSGTGNGYTF.

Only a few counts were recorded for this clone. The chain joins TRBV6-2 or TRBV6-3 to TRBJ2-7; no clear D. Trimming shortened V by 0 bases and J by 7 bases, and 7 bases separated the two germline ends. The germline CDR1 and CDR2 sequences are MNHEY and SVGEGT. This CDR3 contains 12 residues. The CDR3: CASSYSPSEQYF. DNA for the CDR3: TGTGCCAGCAGTTACTCCCCGAGTGAGCAGTACTTC.

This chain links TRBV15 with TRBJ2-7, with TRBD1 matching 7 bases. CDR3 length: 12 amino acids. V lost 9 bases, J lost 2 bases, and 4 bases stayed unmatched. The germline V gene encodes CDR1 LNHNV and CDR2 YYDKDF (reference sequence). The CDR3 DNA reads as TGTGCCACTTCTGGGACAGCCTACGAGCAGTACTTC. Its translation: CATSGTAYEQYF.

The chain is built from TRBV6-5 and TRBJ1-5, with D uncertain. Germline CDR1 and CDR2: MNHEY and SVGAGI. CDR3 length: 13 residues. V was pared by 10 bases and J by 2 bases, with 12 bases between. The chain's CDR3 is CATVLGGNQPQHF. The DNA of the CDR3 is TGTGCCACCGTCCTGGGAGGCAATCAGCCCCAGCATTTT.

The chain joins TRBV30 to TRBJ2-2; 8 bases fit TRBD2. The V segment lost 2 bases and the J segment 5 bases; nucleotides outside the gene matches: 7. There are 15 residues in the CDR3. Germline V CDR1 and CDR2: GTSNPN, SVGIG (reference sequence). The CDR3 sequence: CAWSTVLAGTGELFF. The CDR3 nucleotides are TGTGCCTGGAGTACCGTTCTAGCGGGTACCGGGGAGCTGTTTTTT. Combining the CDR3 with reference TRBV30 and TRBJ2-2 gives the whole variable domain SQTIHQWPATLVQPVGSPLSLECTVEGTSNPNLYWYRQAAGRGLQLLFYSVGIGQISSEVPQNLSASRPQDRQFILSSKKLLLSDSGFYLCAWSTVLAGTGELFFGEGSRLTVL.

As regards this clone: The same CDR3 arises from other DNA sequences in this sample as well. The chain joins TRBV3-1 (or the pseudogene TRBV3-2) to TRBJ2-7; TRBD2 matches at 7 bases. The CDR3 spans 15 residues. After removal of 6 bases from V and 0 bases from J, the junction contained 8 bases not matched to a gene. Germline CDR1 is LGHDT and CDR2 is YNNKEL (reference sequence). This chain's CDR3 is CASSHGGFLSYEQYF. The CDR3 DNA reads TGTGCCAGCAGTCACGGGGGGTTCCTCTCCTACGAGCAGTACTTC.

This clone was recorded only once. The CDR3 bases are TGTGCCAGCAGCTCCCGACAGGGGATAGATACGCAGTATTTT. Protein sequence: CASSSRQGIDTQYF. J is TRBJ2-3 and V is TRBV7-2; 8 bases are shared with TRBD1. The CDR3 loop spans 14 amino acids. The J segment lost 5 bases and the V segment lost 4 bases, leaving 5 bases of the junction unmatched. The germline V gene has CDR1 SGHTA and CDR2 FQGNSA. The entire variable domain, with the rest obtained from reference TRBV7-2 and TRBJ2-3, is as follows: GAGVSQSPSNKVTEKGKDVELRCDPISGHTALYWYRQSLGQGLEFLIYFQGNSAPDKSGLPSDRFSAERTGGSVSTLTIQRTQQEDSAVYLCASSSRQGIDTQYFGPGTRLTVL.

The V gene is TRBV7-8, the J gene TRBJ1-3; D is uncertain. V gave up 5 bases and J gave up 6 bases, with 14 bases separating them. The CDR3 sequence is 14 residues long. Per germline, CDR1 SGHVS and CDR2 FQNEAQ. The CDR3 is CASSTRARENTIYF. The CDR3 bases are TGTGCCAGCAGCACCCGGGCTCGGGAAAACACCATATATTTT.

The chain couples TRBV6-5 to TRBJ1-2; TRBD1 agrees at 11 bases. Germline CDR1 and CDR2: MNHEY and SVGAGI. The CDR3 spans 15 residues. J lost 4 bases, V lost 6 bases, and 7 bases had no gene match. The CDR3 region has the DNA TGTGCCAGCAGCTGGGACAGGGGGTTCCTCTATGGCTACACCTTC. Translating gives CASSWDRGFLYGYTF.

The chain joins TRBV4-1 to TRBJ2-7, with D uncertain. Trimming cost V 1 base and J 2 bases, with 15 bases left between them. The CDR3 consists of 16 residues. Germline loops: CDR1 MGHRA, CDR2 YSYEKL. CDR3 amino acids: CASSQVISIPAYEQYF. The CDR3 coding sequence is TGCGCCAGCAGCCAAGTAATAAGCATCCCGGCCTACGAGCAGTACTTC.

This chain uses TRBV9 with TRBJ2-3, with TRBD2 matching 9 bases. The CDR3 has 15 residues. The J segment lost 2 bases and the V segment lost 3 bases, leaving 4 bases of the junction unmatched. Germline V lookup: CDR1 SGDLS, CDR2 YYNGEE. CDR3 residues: CASSGGTSNTDTQYF. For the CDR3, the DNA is TGTGCCAGCAGCGGCGGGACTAGCAACACAGATACGCAGTATTTT.

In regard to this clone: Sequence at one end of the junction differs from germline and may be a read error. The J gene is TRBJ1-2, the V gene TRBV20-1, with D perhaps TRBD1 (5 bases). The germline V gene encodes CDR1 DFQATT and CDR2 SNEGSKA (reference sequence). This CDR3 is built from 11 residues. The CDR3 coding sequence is TGCAGTGCTAGACCAACAGGTCACTGGCTCTTC. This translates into CSARPTGHWLF.

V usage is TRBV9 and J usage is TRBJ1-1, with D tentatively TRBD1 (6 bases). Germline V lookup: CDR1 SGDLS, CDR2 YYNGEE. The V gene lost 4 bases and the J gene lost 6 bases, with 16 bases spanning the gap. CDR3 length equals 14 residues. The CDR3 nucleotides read TGTGCCAGCAGCTCCCGGTCACAGGGAGCTGAAGCTTTCTTT. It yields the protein CASSSRSQGAEAFF.

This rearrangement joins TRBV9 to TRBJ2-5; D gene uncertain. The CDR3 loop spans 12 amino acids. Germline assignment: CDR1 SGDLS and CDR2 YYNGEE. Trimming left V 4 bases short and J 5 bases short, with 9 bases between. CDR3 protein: CASSLTEETQYF. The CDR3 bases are TGTGCCAGCAGCCTAACAGAGGAGACCCAGTACTTC.